One sample yielded the 9 T cell receptor beta chains listed below, sequenced in a study of blood T cell repertoires in COVID-19. The assay was immunoSEQ multiplex PCR, and TCRdb's table has in-frame clones only and misses some. This sample has some 130,000 clones, with about 85% found just once. Sequencing used peripheral blood. These receptors originate from a man older than 75 with acute or convalescent COVID-19.

This chain connects TRBV30 to TRBJ1-1, with TRBD1 as a possible D gene (6 bases). The length of the CDR3 is 14 residues. V lost 2 bases and J 4 bases, leaving 14 bases between the germline ends. The germline V gene encodes CDR1 GTSNPN and CDR2 SVGIG (reference sequence). This CDR3 is CAWSRDTVSTEAFF. CDR3 nucleotide sequence: TGTGCCTGGAGTAGGGACACCGTTAGCACTGAAGCTTTCTTT. The complete variable domain, with remaining parts taken from reference TRBV30 and TRBJ1-1, reads SQTIHQWPATLVQPVGSPLSLECTVEGTSNPNLYWYRQAAGRGLQLLFYSVGIGQISSEVPQNLSASRPQDRQFILSSKKLLLSDSGFYLCAWSRDTVSTEAFFGQGTRLTVV.

The CDR3: CASSLDRDQGYTF. The CDR3 DNA reads TGTGCCAGCTCGCTCGACAGGGACCAGGGCTACACCTTC. The rearrangement joins TRBV18 to TRBJ1-2, with 7 bases matching TRBD1. The ends lost 6 bases at V and 8 bases at J; junction bases unmatched: 9. The germline CDR1 and CDR2 sequences are KGHSH and LQKENI. CDR3 length: 13 amino acids.

This chain connects TRBV6-5 to TRBJ1-1; perhaps TRBD1 as D (5 bases). The V end was cut by 10 bases, the J end by 2 bases, with 17 bases between. Germline V lookup: CDR1 MNHEY, CDR2 SVGAGI. CDR3 length: 14 amino acids. CDR3 in DNA: TGTGCCACTTCTACGTCCCAGGGAAACACTGAAGCTTTCTTT. Protein product: CATSTSQGNTEAFF.

This chain links TRBV11-3 with TRBJ2-3; D ambiguous. The CDR3 length is 12 residues. The germline V and J ends were trimmed by 4 bases and 5 bases, with 7 bases remaining between them. Germline CDR1 and CDR2: SGHNT and YENEEA. The CDR3 protein is CASSYNIDTQYF. The CDR3, as DNA: TGTGCCAGCAGCTACAACATAGATACGCAGTATTTT.

The V gene is TRBV10-2, the J gene TRBJ1-5; D remains ambiguous. The germline V and J ends were trimmed by 1 base and 5 bases, with 6 bases remaining between them. CDR3 size: 13 residues. Germline V gene lookup returns CDR1 WSHSY and CDR2 SAAADI. DNA of the CDR3: TGCGCCAGCAGTGAGTTTGAGGATCAGCCCCAGCATTTT. Residues: CASSEFEDQPQHF.

The chain carries TRBV18 and TRBJ2-2; 7 nucleotides align to TRBD1. CDR1 and CDR2 (germline): KGHSH, LQKENI. The CDR3 loop spans 16 amino acids. The junction had 10 bases not matched to a gene; V was cut back by 5 bases and J by 4 bases. DNA of the CDR3: TGTGCCAGCTCATCTGGGATAGGGGGCAGCACCGGGGAGCTGTTTTTT. It specifies CASSSGIGGSTGELFF.

V gene TRBV19 combines with J gene TRBJ1-1, with 7 bases aligning to TRBD1. This CDR3 spans 14 amino acids. V lost 5 bases, J lost 6 bases, and 9 bases stayed unmatched. The germline gives CDR1 LNHDA, CDR2 SQIVND (reference sequence). The CDR3 DNA is TGTGCCAGTAGTTCTGCAGGGGGTATCGCTGAAGCTTTCTTT. It specifies CASSSAGGIAEAFF. The variable domain in full, completed from reference TRBV19 and TRBJ1-1, reads DGGITQSPKYLFRKEGQNVTLSCEQNLNHDAMYWYRQDPGQGLRLIYYSQIVNDFQKGDIAEGYSVSREKKESFPLTVTSAQKNPTAFYLCASSSAGGIAEAFFGQGTRLTVV.

V is TRBV10-3 and J is TRBJ1-1, with 7 bases lining up with TRBD1. The V gene's germline CDR1 is ENHRY and CDR2 SYGVKD. This CDR3 comprises 13 residues. The junction had 6 bases not matched to a gene; V was cut back by 5 bases and J by 6 bases. In DNA, the CDR3 is TGTGCCATCAGTTTCGGGCAGGGGGCTGAAGCTTTCTTT. Protein product: CAISFGQGAEAFF.

The rearrangement uses TRBV24-1 and TRBJ2-1; no definite D call. Germline lookup yields CDR1 KGHDR and CDR2 SFDVKD. The CDR3 totals 15 residues. V lost 7 bases to trimming and J lost 12 bases, with 24 bases between them. The CDR3 nucleotides read TGTGCCACCAGCTTAGGAGAGCTAGGTCTAGGCGGGCAGTTCTTC. This gives the protein CATSLGELGLGGQFF.